This is a list of T cell receptor beta chains from one sample in a study of blood T cell repertoires in COVID-19. TCRdb's table, derived via immunoSEQ multiplex PCR, lists solely in-frame clones and lacks some. This table has 200,000 to 250,000 clones, around four fifths appearing once. Sequencing was carried out using peripheral blood. The receptors originated from a middle-aged man with acute or convalescent COVID-19. Each CDR3 is given with its conserved first and last residue. A D gene is named only where the DNA matches it firmly. A clone size is listed for some rows: how often the clone was seen (once, few, many), or a class if it is expanded.

J | D | size | V | length | CDR3
TRBJ2-2 | TRBD2 | - | TRBV19 | 17 | CASSMPLAALRAGELFF
TRBJ2-7 | - | - | TRBV24-1 | 14 | CATSESTLTYEQYF
TRBJ1-2 | TRBD1 | - | TRBV6-5 | 14 | CASSRGYISYGYTF
TRBJ1-4 | - | few | TRBV7-9 | 15 | CASSPEGVGYEKLFF
TRBJ2-1 | - | - | TRBV2 | 12 | CASSYVPSAQFF
TRBJ1-2 | - | - | TRBV9 | 16 | CASSVARVEGYYGYTF
TRBJ1-5 | - | - | TRBV11-2 | 15 | CASSLGGRRNQPQHF
TRBJ2-2 | TRBD2 | - | TRBV28 | 17 | CASSLSLGLAGAGELFF
TRBJ2-7 | - | - | TRBV6-1 | 14 | CASSEGMGPYEQYF
TRBJ2-3 | TRBD2 | - | TRBV5-4 | 17 | CASSVGLAGGNTDTQYF
TRBJ2-7 | - | - | TRBV27 | 14 | CASSMGRGTYEQYF
TRBJ2-7 | TRBD2 | - | TRBV6-6 | 14 | CASTSSGRVYEQYF
TRBJ1-2 | - | - | TRBV11-2 | 13 | CASNKDSNYGYTF
TRBJ1-2 | - | - | TRBV28 | 15 | CASSILGGGNYGYTF
TRBJ2-3 | TRBD2 | - | TRBV24-1 | 15 | CATSDAGAGTDTQYF
TRBJ1-5 | TRBD1 | - | TRBV11-2 | 15 | CASSLEAGGYQPQHF
TRBJ1-5 | - | - | TRBV4-1 | 16 | CASSRSFGVRNQPQHF
TRBJ2-5 | TRBD1 | - | TRBV24-1 | 16 | CATSDLLDRPKETQYF
TRBJ1-3 | - | - | TRBV12-3/TRBV12-4 | 12 | CASTGSGDTIYF
TRBJ2-1 | TRBD2 | - | TRBV5-4 | 15 | CASSPSGGSYNEQFF
TRBJ1-1 | TRBD1 | - | TRBV2 | 13 | CATGQGAGTEAFF